The 23 T cell receptor beta chains below come from one sample, sequenced in a study of regulatory T cells in long-lasting Graves disease. The sample's time point: persistent/refractory GD, antithyroid drugs over 5 years with positive TRAb. With RNA extracted from PBMCs as input, the TCR library was made. To make TCR beta libraries, researchers used iRepertoire HTBI primers and Arm-PCR of CDR3 regions. TCRdb passed the multiplex PCR reads through MiXCR, listing each CDR3 protein once. The data show more than 300,000 distinct CDR3 sequences, more than 20% seen once. The sequences come from peripheral blood mononuclear cells (PBMCs), collected when the disease was refractory, from a patient treated with antithyroid drugs. These receptors were obtained from a woman between 35 and 50 years old with Graves disease.

The chain combines TRBV13 with TRBJ2-7, with 7 positions matching TRBD1. The CDR3 sequence is 15 residues long. Trimming removed 3 bases from V and 0 bases from J; junction bases left unmatched: 5. Germline CDR1 reads PRHDT; CDR2 reads FYEKMQ (reference sequence). CDR3: CASSFSDRASYEQYF. The CDR3 nucleotides are TGTGCCAGCAGCTTCTCTGACAGGGCCTCCTACGAGCAGTACTTC.

The sample holds a few counts of this clonotype. The gene calls are TRBV11-2 and TRBJ2-1; 8 nucleotides line up with TRBD2. The germline V gene has CDR1 SGHAT and CDR2 FQNNGV. The CDR3 consists of 15 residues. V shed 5 bases and J 4 bases; nucleotides not matched to a gene: 7. Written as DNA, the CDR3 is TGTGCCAGCAGCCCCCGGGTAGCGGGGTACAATGAGCAGTTCTTC. This translates into CASSPRVAGYNEQFF.

The rearrangement uses TRBV7-6 and TRBJ2-2; possible D gene TRBD1, 5 bases. The V gene's germline CDR1 is SGHVS and CDR2 FNYEAQ. The V gene lost 1 base and the J gene lost 7 bases, with 19 bases spanning the gap. This CDR3 spans 17 amino acids. The CDR3 DNA reads as TGTGCCAGCAGCTTAGTAACGCTCAGGCTAAGGGGCGGGGAGCTGTTTTTT. It codes for CASSLVTLRLRGGELFF.

The V call is TRBV20-1, the J call TRBJ2-2; D not certain. V lost 5 bases and J 6 bases, leaving 10 bases between the germline ends. The CDR3 is 12 residues long. Per germline, CDR1 DFQATT and CDR2 SNEGSKA (reference sequence). The CDR3 region is CSASLVPGELFF. In DNA form, the CDR3 reads TGCAGTGCTTCCCTAGTTCCCGGGGAGCTGTTTTTT.

At least ten counts were recorded for this clonotype. The J gene is TRBJ2-2, the V gene TRBV2; TRBD2 is a possible D gene (5 bases). V was pared by 7 bases and J by 5 bases, with 14 bases between. CDR3 size: 14 residues. The germline V gene has CDR1 SNHLY and CDR2 FYNNEI. Here the CDR3 reads CASKQLDKTGELFF. In DNA, the CDR3 is TGTGCCAGCAAACAACTAGATAAGACCGGGGAGCTGTTTTTT. The full variable domain, with the rest looked up from reference TRBV2 and TRBJ2-2, is EPEVTQTPSHQVTQMGQEVILRCVPISNHLYFYWYRQILGQKVEFLVSFYNNEISEKSEIFDDQFSVERPDGSNFTLKIRSTKLEDSAMYFCASKQLDKTGELFFGEGSRLTVL.

This clonotype was recorded once. This is likely an artifact of a read error, given a far larger clone one base away. No conserved phenylalanine or tryptophan ends this CDR3, so it is likely a read error. This chain uses TRBV12-3 or TRBV12-4 with TRBJ2-7, with D possibly being TRBD1 (5 bases). V was cut by 6 bases and J by 0 bases, with 15 bases left in between. This CDR3 comprises 15 residues. The CDR3 loop reads CASRLTVRLSYEQYS. The CDR3, as DNA: TGTGCCAGCAGATTGACAGTACGTCTCTCCTACGAGCAGTACTCC.

The chain has TRBV29-1 and TRBJ2-3; 8 positions match TRBD2. Germline trimming cut 4 bases from V and 4 bases from J; bases unmatched to any gene: 13. This CDR3 has 16 residues. Looked up from germline, CDR1 is SQVTM and CDR2 is ANQGSEA. This CDR3 reads CSVADPATSVPDTQYF. The DNA of the CDR3 is TGCAGCGTTGCCGATCCCGCGACTAGCGTTCCAGATACGCAGTATTTT.

This clonotype appeared many times. The chain links TRBV2 to TRBJ1-1; D perhaps matches TRBD1 (6 bases). Germline CDR1 and CDR2: SNHLY and FYNNEI. This CDR3 has 15 residues. Trimming left V 4 bases short and J 3 bases short, with 15 bases between. The CDR3 DNA follows: TGTGCCAGCAGTGCCTTGGGGGGCGTGGACACTGAAGCTTTCTTT. Translation gives CASSALGGVDTEAFF.

The DNA for the CDR3 is TGTGCCAGCAGCGTACCGGACAGGGTGAGCACTGAAGCTTTCTTT. Residues: CASSVPDRVSTEAFF. V is TRBV7-9 and J is TRBJ1-1; 8 nucleotides match TRBD1. Trimming at V came to 5 bases and at J to 4 bases, leaving 9 bases not matched to a gene. CDR1 SEHNR and CDR2 FQNEAQ come from the germline V gene (reference sequence). The CDR3 is made up of 15 amino acids.

This clonotype was detected ten times or more. The V gene is TRBV12-3 or TRBV12-4, the J gene TRBJ2-7; the D gene is possibly TRBD2 (5 bases). V was clipped by 5 bases and J by 6 bases, with 17 bases between them. The CDR3 loop spans 14 amino acids. The CDR3 nucleotides are TGTGCCAGCAGTCCCCTCCGGGATCGGAGCGAGCAGTACTTC. Translation gives CASSPLRDRSEQYF.

This clonotype was found many times. The gene calls are TRBV12-3 or TRBV12-4 and TRBJ2-2; TRBD2 aligns across 8 bases. The V segment lost 6 bases and the J segment 5 bases; nucleotides outside the gene matches: 8. CDR3 length: 15 amino acids. The CDR3 coding sequence is TGTGCCAGCAGGCCCGGGACTAGTCTTACCGGGGAGCTGTTTTTT. It specifies CASRPGTSLTGELFF.

The V gene is TRBV5-1, the J gene TRBJ2-5; no firm D call. Germline CDR1 SGHRS, CDR2 YFSETQ. CDR3 length: 14 amino acids. Between the trimmed V and J ends, which lost 0 bases and 1 base, there was a span of 7 bases. CDR3: CASSLVYSQETQYF. CDR3 bases: TGCGCCAGCAGCTTGGTTTACAGCCAAGAGACCCAGTACTTC.

Comments on this clonotype: Sequence at one end of the junction differs from germline and may be a read error. CDR3: CGWTFYERLFF. The CDR3 nucleotides are TGCGGCTGGACCTTCTATGAAAGACTGTTTTTT. The V call is TRBV29-1, the J call TRBJ1-4; D gene uncertain. The CDR3 is 11 residues long. From germline, CDR1 is SQVTM and CDR2 ANQGSEA. Looking up the rest from reference TRBV29-1 and TRBJ1-4 gives the full variable domain: SAVISQKPSRDICQRGTSLTIQCQVDSQVTMMFWYRQQPGQSLTLIATANQGSEATYESGFVIDKFPISRPNLTFSTLTVSNMSPEDSSIYLCGWTFYERLFFGSGTQLSVL.

V and J are TRBV7-8 and TRBJ1-3; the D is unclear. The V and J ends lost 5 bases and 0 bases respectively, with 11 bases between them. The CDR3 sequence is 15 residues long. CDR1 and CDR2 from the germline V gene are SGHVS and FQNEAQ. This CDR3 is CASSVGGNSGNTIYF. CDR3 in DNA: TGTGCCAGCAGCGTAGGCGGCAACTCTGGAAACACCATATATTTT.

Ten or more counts support this clonotype. The chain employs TRBV28 and TRBJ2-7; 10 bases are shared with TRBD2. The CDR3 contains 14 residues. With 8 bases clipped from V and 2 bases from J, the junction kept 6 bases outside the gene matches. Germline CDR1 reads MDHEN; CDR2 reads SYDVKM. DNA of the CDR3: TGTGCCAGCGGGATAGCGGGAGGTCCCTACGAGCAGTACTTC. This encodes CASGIAGGPYEQYF.

This clonotype showed up many times. This chain uses TRBV19 with TRBJ2-7; 8 bases agree with TRBD2. V lost 9 bases and J lost 4; bases outside the gene matches: 8. The length of the CDR3 is 13 residues. The germline CDR1 and CDR2 sequences are LNHDA and SQIVND (reference sequence). CDR3: CASSPAGGYEQYF. The DNA of the CDR3 is TGTGCCAGCAGCCCGGCGGGGGGTTACGAGCAGTACTTC. Using reference TRBV19 and TRBJ2-7 for the parts outside the CDR3, the full variable domain is DGGITQSPKYLFRKEGQNVTLSCEQNLNHDAMYWYRQDPGQGLRLIYYSQIVNDFQKGDIAEGYSVSREKKESFPLTVTSAQKNPTAFYLCASSPAGGYEQYFGPGTRLTVT.

This clonotype was picked up many times. J is TRBJ2-6 and V is TRBV12-3 or TRBV12-4; D not certain. The CDR3 totals 15 residues. V was cut by 3 bases and J by 0 bases, with 6 bases left in between. The CDR3 protein is CASSFRRSGANVLTF. The CDR3 nucleotides read TGTGCCAGCAGTTTCCGACGCTCTGGGGCCAACGTCCTGACTTTC.

On this clonotype: It may be a read error: a sequence one base away is much more abundant. CDR3 sequence: CAISGSVGGTEAFF. As DNA, the CDR3 is TGTGCCATCAGTGGGTCTGTTGGGGGCACTGAAGCTTTCTTT. The chain has TRBV10-3 and TRBJ1-1; TRBD1 might be the D (5 bases). The germline V gene has CDR1 ENHRY and CDR2 SYGVKD. The CDR3 length is 14 residues. V was shortened by 4 bases and J by 4 bases, with 13 bases between the two germline ends.

This clonotype came up many times. The genes are TRBV6-1 and TRBJ2-5, with unresolved D. The V end lost 4 bases, the J end lost 3 bases, and 15 bases lay between the germline ends. CDR3 size: 15 residues. From germline, CDR1 is MNHNS and CDR2 SASEGT. The CDR3 DNA reads as TGTGCCAGCAGTGCCGCCCGTCCCATCGAAGAGACCCAGTACTTC. Amino acid sequence: CASSAARPIEETQYF.

The chain recombines TRBV6-1 with TRBJ1-4, with 8 bases aligning to TRBD1. The CDR3 has 14 residues. Germline V gene lookup returns CDR1 MNHNS and CDR2 SASEGT. J was trimmed by 7 bases and V by 5 bases; bases with no gene match: 6. Here the CDR3 reads CASSRQGRGEKLFF. For the CDR3, the DNA is TGTGCCAGCAGTCGACAGGGGAGGGGTGAAAAACTGTTTTTT.

This clonotype came up many times. This chain connects TRBV19 to TRBJ2-7; 9 bases are a match to TRBD1. Germline-derived CDR1 and CDR2 are LNHDA and SQIVND (reference sequence). The CDR3 loop spans 15 amino acids. V lost 8 bases, J lost 5 bases, and 13 bases stayed unmatched. The CDR3 sequence is CASSRRGQGSDEQYF. DNA of the CDR3: TGTGCCAGTTCGAGGCGGGGACAGGGTTCCGACGAGCAGTACTTC. The full variable domain, with the rest looked up from reference TRBV19 and TRBJ2-7, is DGGITQSPKYLFRKEGQNVTLSCEQNLNHDAMYWYRQDPGQGLRLIYYSQIVNDFQKGDIAEGYSVSREKKESFPLTVTSAQKNPTAFYLCASSRRGQGSDEQYFGPGTRLTVT.

This clonotype was detected ten times or more. The chain uses TRBV27 and TRBJ2-7; no clear D gene. Germline CDR1 and CDR2: MNHEY and SMNVEV (reference sequence). V was cut by 6 bases and J by 0 bases, with 15 bases left in between. The CDR3 extends over 15 amino acids. The CDR3 reads CASSSRSTHSYEQYF. The CDR3 DNA reads as TGTGCCAGCAGCTCCCGATCGACACACTCCTACGAGCAGTACTTC.

This clonotype was found a few times. The chain recombines TRBV20-1 with TRBJ2-7, with no clear D. This CDR3 is 11 amino acids long. Trimming left V 0 bases short and J 9 bases short, with 9 bases between. Germline CDR1 is DFQATT and CDR2 is SNEGSKA (reference sequence). CDR3 DNA: TGCAGTGCTAGAGATTCCCCTGGGCAGTACTTC. This gives the protein CSARDSPGQYF.